The next 20 T cell receptor beta chains were all read from a single sample in a study of shared clonotypes between healthy human individuals. TCRdb's copy holds only in-frame clones and misses some; the assay was immunoSEQ multiplex PCR. Among about 520,000 clones listed, 70% to 80% were seen once. Sequencing used PBMCs. Source of these receptors: a woman aged 40-49 years in good health. Some clones in this sample may be carry-over from other donors' samples.

The V and J genes are TRBV29-1 and TRBJ2-5; a weak D match, TRBD1 (6 bases). Germline CDR1 SQVTM, CDR2 ANQGSEA. CDR3 length: 13 amino acids. Trimming shortened V by 7 bases and J by 4 bases, and 16 bases separated the two germline ends. DNA for the CDR3: TGCAGCGCCACCCCGACAGGTGCAGAGACCCAGTACTTC. Protein: CSATPTGAETQYF. Based on the CDR3 plus reference TRBV29-1 and TRBJ2-5, the full variable domain is SAVISQKPSRDICQRGTSLTIQCQVDSQVTMMFWYRQQPGQSLTLIATANQGSEATYESGFVIDKFPISRPNLTFSTLTVSNMSPEDSSIYLCSATPTGAETQYFGPGTRLLVL.

The V call is TRBV27, the J call TRBJ1-2, with a possible D match to TRBD1 (5 bases). V dropped 7 bases and J dropped 8 bases, with 17 bases sitting between them. Germline CDR1 MNHEY, CDR2 SMNVEV (reference sequence). This CDR3 is built from 13 residues. In DNA, the CDR3 is TGTGCCAGCAAGAAAGGGGAGACGGGAGGCTACACCTTC. This translates into CASKKGETGGYTF.

Worth noting for this clone: The junction differs from germline at one of its ends, possibly a read error. The V and J genes are TRBV2 and TRBJ2-7; D remains ambiguous. This CDR3 has 12 amino acids. Germline loops: CDR1 SNHLY, CDR2 FYNNEI. CDR3 coding DNA: TGTGCCGGCAGTACCACGGCCTACGAGCAGTACTTC. The encoded protein is CAGSTTAYEQYF.

This clone has more than one count but fewer than ten. CDR3 sequence: CASSEALAWETQYF. The CDR3 DNA reads as TGTGCCAGCAGTGAAGCACTAGCGTGGGAGACCCAGTACTTC. The chain carries TRBV2 and TRBJ2-5, with 7 bases matching TRBD2. The CDR3 totals 14 residues. V lost 0 bases to trimming and J lost 5 bases; unmatched junction nucleotides: 3. The germline V gene has CDR1 SNHLY and CDR2 FYNNEI.

The chain has TRBV7-9 and TRBJ2-3; TRBD2 matches 11 bases. CDR1 and CDR2 (germline): SEHNR, FQNEAQ (reference sequence). J was trimmed by 5 bases and V by 6 bases; bases with no gene match: 7. This CDR3 comprises 15 residues. CDR3: CASSPLAGVVDTQYF. CDR3 DNA: TGTGCCAGCAGTCCACTAGCGGGAGTAGTAGATACGCAGTATTTT.

The genes are TRBV19 and TRBJ1-5; the D is unclear. CDR3 length: 15 residues. V was shortened by 6 bases and J by 7 bases, with 19 bases between the two germline ends. Looked up from germline, CDR1 is LNHDA and CDR2 is SQIVND (reference sequence). Here the CDR3 reads CASSQSQAGGQPQHF. CDR3 DNA sequence: TGTGCCAGTAGCCAATCGCAGGCGGGAGGGCAGCCCCAGCATTTT.

The chain recombines TRBV9 with TRBJ2-1, with 10 bases matching TRBD2. Germline trimming cut 3 bases from V and 4 bases from J; bases unmatched to any gene: 7. In germline, CDR1 is SGDLS, CDR2 YYNGEE. The CDR3 has 16 residues. In DNA form, the CDR3 reads TGTGCCAGCAGCGAAGGGGGACTAGCGATGTACAATGAGCAGTTCTTC. It specifies CASSEGGLAMYNEQFF.

The CDR3 DNA sequence: TGTGCCAGCAGAGGGGGGGGGTCACCCCTCCACTTT. It translates to CASRGGGSPLHF. The chain joins TRBV2 to TRBJ1-6, with D possibly TRBD1 on 6 matching bases. CDR1 SNHLY and CDR2 FYNNEI come from the germline V gene. CDR3 size: 12 residues. V was shortened by 6 bases and J by 10 bases, with 10 bases between the two germline ends.

To note about this clone: One base separates it from a far larger clone, so it is likely a read error. The sample contains more than one DNA sequence encoding this CDR3. The chain couples TRBV10-2 to TRBJ1-4; the D gene is possibly TRBD1 (5 bases). The CDR3 is made up of 15 amino acids. Per germline, CDR1 WSHSY and CDR2 SAAADI. V was clipped by 6 bases and J by 0 bases, with 11 bases between them. This chain's CDR3 is CASRGTGTTNEKLFF. The CDR3 DNA reads TGCGCCAGCAGGGGAACAGGTACAACTAATGAAAAACTGTTTTTT.

This clone was detected a few times. J is TRBJ1-2 and V is TRBV7-3; the D is unclear. Trimming pared 2 bases from V and 3 bases from J, leaving 7 bases between. This CDR3 is built from 13 residues. Germline CDR1 and CDR2: SGHTA and FQGTGA. The CDR3 sequence: CASSLGPHYGYTF. Here the CDR3 DNA reads TGTGCCAGCAGCTTAGGACCGCACTATGGCTACACCTTC. The full variable domain, its missing parts supplied by reference TRBV7-3 and TRBJ1-2, is GAGVSQTPSNKVTEKGKYVELRCDPISGHTALYWYRQSLGQGPEFLIYFQGTGAADDSGLPNDRFFAVRPEGSVSTLKIQRTERGDSAVYLCASSLGPHYGYTFGSGTRLTVV.

J is TRBJ2-2 and V is TRBV2, with TRBD1 as a possible D gene (5 bases). The ends were cut back, 11 bases at V and 6 bases at J, with 16 bases in the middle. Germline CDR1 and CDR2: SNHLY and FYNNEI. The CDR3 consists of 13 residues. The CDR3 DNA reads as TGTGCCGTTCGACAGCGACTGGCCGGGGAGCTGTTTTTT. Encoded protein: CAVRQRLAGELFF.

The chain carries TRBV9 and TRBJ2-3; 7 bases fit TRBD2. The ends lost 0 bases at V and 1 base at J; junction bases unmatched: 5. This CDR3 is built from 16 residues. Germline CDR1 SGDLS, CDR2 YYNGEE. This CDR3 is CASSVGASGRTDTQYF. As DNA, the CDR3 is TGTGCCAGCAGCGTAGGGGCTAGCGGACGCACAGATACGCAGTATTTT.

In its sample, this clone was seen a few times. Mismatch with germline at one junction end may stem from a read error. V and J are TRBV14 and TRBJ1-1, with D possibly TRBD1 on 5 matching bases. This CDR3 has 10 residues. From germline, CDR1 is SGHDN and CDR2 FVKESK. The CDR3 is CASSQDRDPF. In nucleotides, the CDR3 is TGTGCCAGCAGCCAAGATCGGGACCCCTTT.

Here the CDR3 reads CASSVNRDSHYEQYF. The CDR3 DNA reads TGTGCCAGCAGTGTGAACCGGGACAGCCACTACGAGCAGTACTTC. V gene TRBV6-5 combines with J gene TRBJ2-7, with 7 bases aligning to TRBD1. V lost 5 bases and J lost 3; bases outside the gene matches: 10. In germline, CDR1 is MNHEY, CDR2 SVGAGI. The CDR3 totals 15 residues.

The chain combines TRBV28 with TRBJ1-2; D uncertain. The V end was cut by 6 bases, the J end by 5 bases, with 7 bases between. The CDR3 contains 11 residues. Germline-derived CDR1 and CDR2 are MDHEN and SYDVKM. CDR3 nucleotides: TGTGCCAGCAGGGCCTATTATGGCTACACCTTC. Translating it yields CASRAYYGYTF.

The chain recombines TRBV6-1 with TRBJ1-5; D is perhaps TRBD1 (6 bases). Germline V CDR1 and CDR2: MNHNS, SASEGT. CDR3 length equals 15 residues. Trimming stripped 6 bases from V and 1 base from J, with 13 bases between. As DNA, the CDR3 is TGTGCCAGCAGGGAATTACAGGGAAGCAATCAGCCCCAGCATTTT. Its protein product is CASRELQGSNQPQHF.

The chain is built from TRBV6-6 and TRBJ2-7, with 12 bases fitting TRBD1. Per the germline V gene, CDR1 is MNHNY and CDR2 is SVGAGI (reference sequence). With V trimmed by 5 bases and J by 6 bases, 5 bases remained unmatched. CDR3 length: 14 residues. CDR3 sequence reads: CASSRRDRGPEQYF. CDR3 sequence (DNA): TGTGCCAGCAGTCGCCGGGACAGGGGGCCCGAGCAGTACTTC.

The chain is built from TRBV9 and TRBJ2-3, with TRBD2 matching over 10 bases. The CDR3 consists of 16 residues. Germline loops: CDR1 SGDLS, CDR2 YYNGEE. Germline trimming cut 1 base from V and 4 bases from J; bases unmatched to any gene: 6. This CDR3 reads CASSVSSSGSADTQYF. The CDR3 nucleotides are TGTGCCAGCAGCGTATCCTCTAGCGGGAGCGCAGATACGCAGTATTTT.

CDR3: CASSLGPNSYEQYF. As DNA, the CDR3 is TGTGCCAGCAGCTTAGGTCCTAACTCCTACGAGCAGTACTTC. The chain carries TRBV7-2 and TRBJ2-7; no reliable D call. Trimming pared 1 base from V and 0 bases from J, leaving 7 bases between. This CDR3 has 14 amino acids. Germline loops: CDR1 SGHTA, CDR2 FQGNSA.

This clone has more than one count but fewer than ten. The CDR3 DNA reads TGTGCCAGCAGCTCTGACAGGCAGCACTATGGCTACACCTTC. Its protein is CASSSDRQHYGYTF. This chain links TRBV7-2 with TRBJ1-2; D possibly corresponds to TRBD1 (6 bases). The CDR3 has 14 residues. The germline V gene encodes CDR1 SGHTA and CDR2 FQGNSA. V lost 4 bases to trimming and J lost 3 bases, with 12 bases between them.